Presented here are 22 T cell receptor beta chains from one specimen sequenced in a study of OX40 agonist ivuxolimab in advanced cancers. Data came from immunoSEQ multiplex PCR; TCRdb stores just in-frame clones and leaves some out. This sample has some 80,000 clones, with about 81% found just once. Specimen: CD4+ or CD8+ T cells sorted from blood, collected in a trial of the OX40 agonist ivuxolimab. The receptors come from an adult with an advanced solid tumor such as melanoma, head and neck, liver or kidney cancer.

The CDR3 sequence: CASILGGGTEAFF. The CDR3 coding sequence is TGTGCCAGCATCCTGGGGGGTGGGACTGAAGCTTTCTTT. The chain uses TRBV13 and TRBJ1-1, with a possible D match to TRBD1 (5 bases). The germline gives CDR1 PRHDT, CDR2 FYEKMQ (reference sequence). V lost 7 bases, J lost 5 bases, and 14 bases lay in between. The CDR3 runs 13 residues.

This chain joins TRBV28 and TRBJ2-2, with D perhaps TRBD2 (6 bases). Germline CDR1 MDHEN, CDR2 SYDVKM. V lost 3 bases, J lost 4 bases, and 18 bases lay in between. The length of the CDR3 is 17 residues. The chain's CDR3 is CASSLGVGLVTTGELFF. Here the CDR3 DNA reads TGTGCCAGCAGTTTGGGTGTGGGACTCGTGACCACCGGGGAGCTGTTTTTT.

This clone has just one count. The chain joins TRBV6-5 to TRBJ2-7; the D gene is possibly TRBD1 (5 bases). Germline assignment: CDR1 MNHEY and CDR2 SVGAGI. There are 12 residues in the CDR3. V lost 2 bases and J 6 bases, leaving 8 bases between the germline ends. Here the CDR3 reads CASSYRGGEQYF. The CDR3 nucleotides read TGTGCCAGCAGTTACAGGGGTGGCGAGCAGTACTTC.

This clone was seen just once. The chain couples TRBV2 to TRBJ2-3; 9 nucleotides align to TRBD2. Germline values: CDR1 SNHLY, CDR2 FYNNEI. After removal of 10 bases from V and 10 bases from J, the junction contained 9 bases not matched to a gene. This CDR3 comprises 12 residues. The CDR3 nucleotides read TGTGCCACCTCGGGCGGGAGGGCCCCGCAGTATTTT. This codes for CATSGGRAPQYF.

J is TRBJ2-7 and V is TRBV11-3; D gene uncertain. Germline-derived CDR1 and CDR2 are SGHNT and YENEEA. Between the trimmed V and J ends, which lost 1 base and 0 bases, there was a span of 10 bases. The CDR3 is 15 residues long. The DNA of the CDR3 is TGTGCCAGCAGCTTAGGACCGGGCCTCTCCTACGAGCAGTACTTC. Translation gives CASSLGPGLSYEQYF.

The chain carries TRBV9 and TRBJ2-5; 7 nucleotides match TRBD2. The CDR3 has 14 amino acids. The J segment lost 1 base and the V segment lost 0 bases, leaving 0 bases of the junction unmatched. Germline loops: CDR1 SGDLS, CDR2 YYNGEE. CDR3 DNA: TGTGCCAGCAGCGTAGGACTAGCCCAAGAGACCCAGTACTTC. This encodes CASSVGLAQETQYF.

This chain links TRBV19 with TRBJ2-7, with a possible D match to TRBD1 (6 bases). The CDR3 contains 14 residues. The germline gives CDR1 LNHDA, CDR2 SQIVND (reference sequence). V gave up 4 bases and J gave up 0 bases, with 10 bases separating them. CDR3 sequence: CASSKRTDSYEQYF. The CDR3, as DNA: TGTGCCAGTAGTAAGAGGACAGACTCCTACGAGCAGTACTTC.

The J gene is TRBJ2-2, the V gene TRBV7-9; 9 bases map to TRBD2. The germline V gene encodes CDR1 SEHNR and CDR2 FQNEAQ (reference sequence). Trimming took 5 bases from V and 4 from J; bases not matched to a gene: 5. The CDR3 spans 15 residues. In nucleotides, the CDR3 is TGTGCCAGCAGCCCCGGGACTAGCTTCACCGGGGAGCTGTTTTTT. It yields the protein CASSPGTSFTGELFF. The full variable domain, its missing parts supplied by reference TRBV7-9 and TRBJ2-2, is DTGVSQNPRHKITKRGQNVTFRCDPISEHNRLYWYRQTLGQGPEFLTYFQNEAQLEKSRLLSDRFSAERPKGSFSTLEIQRTEQGDSAMYLCASSPGTSFTGELFFGEGSRLTVL.

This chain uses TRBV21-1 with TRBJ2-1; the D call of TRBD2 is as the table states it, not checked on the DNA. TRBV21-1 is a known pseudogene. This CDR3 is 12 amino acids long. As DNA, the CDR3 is TGTGCCAGCAGCGCGATCTACAATGAGCAGTTCTTC. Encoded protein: CASSAIYNEQFF.

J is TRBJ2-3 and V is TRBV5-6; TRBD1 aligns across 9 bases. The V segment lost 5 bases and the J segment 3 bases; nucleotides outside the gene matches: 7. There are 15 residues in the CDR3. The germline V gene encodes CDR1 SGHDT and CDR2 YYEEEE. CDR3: CASRKGQGKTDTQYF. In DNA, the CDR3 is TGTGCCAGCAGGAAGGGACAGGGAAAGACAGATACGCAGTATTTT.

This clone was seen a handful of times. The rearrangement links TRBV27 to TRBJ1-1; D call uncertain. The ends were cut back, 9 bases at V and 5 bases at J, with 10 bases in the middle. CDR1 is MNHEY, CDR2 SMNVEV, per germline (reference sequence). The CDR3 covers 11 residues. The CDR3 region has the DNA TGTGCCAGTACGCGTGGAACTGAAGCTTTCTTT. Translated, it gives CASTRGTEAFF.

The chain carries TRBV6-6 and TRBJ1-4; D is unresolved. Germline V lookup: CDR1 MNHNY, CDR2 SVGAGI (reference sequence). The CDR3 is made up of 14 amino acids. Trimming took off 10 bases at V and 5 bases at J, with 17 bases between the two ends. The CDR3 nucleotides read TGTGCCACCCTATCAAGGACGTTGAATGAAAAACTGTTTTTT. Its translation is CATLSRTLNEKLFF.

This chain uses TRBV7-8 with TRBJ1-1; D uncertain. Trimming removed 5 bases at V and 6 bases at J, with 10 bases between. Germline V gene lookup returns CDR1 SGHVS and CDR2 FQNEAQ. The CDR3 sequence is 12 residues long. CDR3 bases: TGTGCCAGCAGCCCCCCCAGGCCTGAAGCTTTCTTT. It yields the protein CASSPPRPEAFF.

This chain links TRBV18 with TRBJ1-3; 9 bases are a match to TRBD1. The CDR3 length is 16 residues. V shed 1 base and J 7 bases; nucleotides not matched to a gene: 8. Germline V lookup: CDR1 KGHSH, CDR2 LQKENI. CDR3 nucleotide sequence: TGTGCCAGCTCACCACGACAGGGGGTCTTTCTTAACACCATATATTTT. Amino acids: CASSPRQGVFLNTIYF.

CDR3 residues: CASSQDWQGIYEQYF. The CDR3 DNA sequence: TGCGCCAGCAGCCAAGATTGGCAGGGAATCTACGAGCAGTACTTC. J is TRBJ2-7 and V is TRBV4-3; a possible D gene is TRBD1 (5 bases). Between the trimmed V and J ends, which lost 0 bases and 3 bases, there was a span of 12 bases. The CDR3 length is 15 residues. Per germline, CDR1 LGHNA and CDR2 YSLEER.

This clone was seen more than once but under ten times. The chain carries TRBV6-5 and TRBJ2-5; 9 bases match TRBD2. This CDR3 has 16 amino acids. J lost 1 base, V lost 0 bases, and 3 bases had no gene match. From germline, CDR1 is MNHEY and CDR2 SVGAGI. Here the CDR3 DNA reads TGTGCCAGCAGTTACTCGCTAGCGGGGCCCCAAGAGACCCAGTACTTC. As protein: CASSYSLAGPQETQYF.

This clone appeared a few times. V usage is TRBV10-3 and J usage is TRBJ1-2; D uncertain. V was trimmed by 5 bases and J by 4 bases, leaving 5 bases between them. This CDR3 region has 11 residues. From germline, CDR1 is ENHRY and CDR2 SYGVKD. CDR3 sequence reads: CAISSSYGYTF. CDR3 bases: TGTGCCATCAGTTCCAGCTATGGCTACACCTTC.

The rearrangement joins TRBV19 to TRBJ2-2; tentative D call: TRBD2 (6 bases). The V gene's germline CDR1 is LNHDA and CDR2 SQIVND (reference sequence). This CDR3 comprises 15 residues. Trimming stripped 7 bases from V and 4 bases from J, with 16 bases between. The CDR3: CASKRYWGGTGELFF. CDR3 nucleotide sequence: TGTGCCAGTAAACGCTACTGGGGAGGCACCGGGGAGCTGTTTTTT.

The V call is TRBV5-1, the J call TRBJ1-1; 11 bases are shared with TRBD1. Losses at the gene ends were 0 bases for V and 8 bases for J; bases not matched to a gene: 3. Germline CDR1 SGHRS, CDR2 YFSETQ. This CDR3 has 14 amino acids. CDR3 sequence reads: CASSLVRTGGEAFF. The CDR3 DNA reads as TGCGCCAGCAGCTTGGTTCGGACAGGGGGCGAAGCTTTCTTT.

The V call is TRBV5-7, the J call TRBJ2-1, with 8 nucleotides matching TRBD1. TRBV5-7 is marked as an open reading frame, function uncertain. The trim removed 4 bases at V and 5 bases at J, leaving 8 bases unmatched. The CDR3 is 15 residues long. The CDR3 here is CASSVTGVIHNEQFF. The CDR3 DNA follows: TGTGCCAGCAGCGTGACAGGGGTCATCCACAATGAGCAGTTCTTC.

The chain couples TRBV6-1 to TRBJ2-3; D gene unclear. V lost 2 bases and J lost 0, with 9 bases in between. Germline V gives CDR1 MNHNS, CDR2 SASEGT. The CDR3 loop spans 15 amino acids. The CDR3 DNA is TGTGCCAGCAGTGAAATGGCGGTTAGCACAGATACGCAGTATTTT. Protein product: CASSEMAVSTDTQYF.

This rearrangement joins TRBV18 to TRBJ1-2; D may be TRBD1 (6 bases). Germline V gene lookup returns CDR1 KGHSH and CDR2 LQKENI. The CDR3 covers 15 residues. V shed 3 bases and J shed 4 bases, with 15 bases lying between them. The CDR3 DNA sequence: TGTGCCAGCTCACCGTCCAGGGGTGGCGGCTATGGCTACACCTTC. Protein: CASSPSRGGGYGYTF. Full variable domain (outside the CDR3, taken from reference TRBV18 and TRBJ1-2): NAGVMQNPRHLVRRRGQEARLRCSPMKGHSHVYWYRQLPEEGLKFMVYLQKENIIDESGMPKERFSAEFPKEGPSILRIQQVVRGDSAAYFCASSPSRGGGYGYTFGSGTRLTVV.